These 5 T cell receptor beta chains originate from one sample sequenced in a study of blood T cell repertoires in COVID-19. Data came from immunoSEQ multiplex PCR; TCRdb stores just in-frame clones and leaves some out. The profile covers 220,000 or so clones, with 85% to 90% appearing a single time and roughly 10% taken by the ten largest. Sequences were obtained from peripheral blood. Receptor source: a woman aged 45-65 years with COVID-19, enrolled during active disease.

The rearrangement uses TRBV6-5 and TRBJ2-1; 8 bases line up with TRBD2. V lost 4 bases and J lost 3; bases outside the gene matches: 8. CDR1 is MNHEY and CDR2 is SVGAGI in the germline V gene. The CDR3 loop spans 16 amino acids. This CDR3 reads CASSSPLAGLYNEQFF. The CDR3 region has the DNA TGTGCCAGCAGTTCCCCCTTAGCGGGGCTCTACAATGAGCAGTTCTTC.

V gene TRBV10-3 combines with J gene TRBJ2-3; the D gene is possibly TRBD1 (5 bases). Germline-derived CDR1 and CDR2 are ENHRY and SYGVKD. V lost 6 bases and J lost 2, with 9 bases in between. This CDR3 has 13 residues. CDR3 in amino acids: CAIRGDLTDTQYF. The DNA for the CDR3 is TGTGCCATCAGAGGGGATCTCACAGATACGCAGTATTTT.

In its sample, this clone was seen many times. The V gene is TRBV7-9, the J gene TRBJ2-7; 10 positions match TRBD2. After removal of 0 bases from V and 2 bases from J, the junction contained 7 bases not matched to a gene. CDR1 is SEHNR and CDR2 is FQNEAQ in the germline V gene (reference sequence). CDR3 size: 17 residues. The CDR3 loop reads CASSLASISGGAYEQYF. CDR3 DNA sequence: TGTGCCAGCAGCTTAGCGAGCATAAGCGGGGGGGCCTACGAGCAGTACTTC.

The CDR3 sequence: CASSESPFPTEAFF. The CDR3 nucleotides read TGTGCCAGCAGTGAATCCCCGTTTCCGACTGAAGCTTTCTTT. The chain recombines TRBV25-1 with TRBJ1-1; D call uncertain. CDR1 and CDR2 from the germline V gene are MGHDK and SYGVNS. V lost 1 base and J lost 5, with 11 bases in between. The CDR3 extends over 14 amino acids.

The chain has TRBV5-1 and TRBJ2-5; TRBD1 matches at 9 bases. V shed 1 base and J 4 bases; nucleotides not matched to a gene: 5. Germline CDR1 is SGHRS and CDR2 is YFSETQ. CDR3 length: 15 residues. This chain's CDR3 is CASSLFRDRVETQYF. CDR3 coding DNA: TGCGCCAGCAGCTTGTTCCGGGACAGGGTAGAGACCCAGTACTTC.